A selection of T cell receptor beta chains follows, all from one sample in a study of shared clonotypes between healthy human individuals. TCRdb's copy holds only in-frame clones and misses some; the assay was immunoSEQ multiplex PCR. The sample lists roughly 530,000 clones, approximately 95% occurring once. Sequenced: naive CD4+ T cells sorted from blood. Source of these receptors: a young woman in good health. CDR3s include the opening cysteine and the closing phenylalanine or tryptophan. D genes are given only for firm matches. For some rows the clone size is stated as once, few or many, or as a class when expanded; others skip it.

>NA|TRBJ1-3|13|TRBV5-4|TRBD1
TGTGCCAGCAGGGACAGGGCGGGAAACACCATATATTTT
CASRDRAGNTIYF
>NA|TRBJ2-7|15|TRBV19|NA
TGTGCCAGTAGTATAACCTTGGGGGCCACCTACGAGCAGTACTTC
CASSITLGATYEQYF
>NA|TRBJ1-2|12|TRBV29-1|TRBD1
TGCAGCGTTGGGAAGGGGGCTACCGGCTACACCTTC
CSVGKGATGYTF
>NA|TRBJ1-3|17|TRBV11-2|NA
TGTGCCAGCAGCCCTCGCGTGCTAGCGGTCTCTGGAAACACCATATATTTT
CASSPRVLAVSGNTIYF
>NA|TRBJ2-3|15|TRBV4-2|NA
TGTGCCAGCAGCTTGGACACCTACGCCACAGATACGCAGTATTTT
CASSLDTYATDTQYF
>NA|TRBJ1-4|11|TRBV20-1|NA
TGCAGTGTAGCAACTAATGAAAAACTGTTTTTT
CSVATNEKLFF
>NA|TRBJ2-1|16|TRBV4-1|NA
TGCGCCAGCAGCCCCCCCCTCGGTCACTCCTACAATGAGCAGTTCTTC
CASSPPLGHSYNEQFF
>NA|TRBJ2-2|15|TRBV4-2|NA
TGTGCCAGCAGAACGGGACTCCTGAACACCGGGGAGCTGTTTTTT
CASRTGLLNTGELFF
>NA|TRBJ2-7|15|TRBV5-1|TRBD2
TGCGCCAGCAGCCCAACTAGCGGGTATGCCTACGAGCAGTACTTC
CASSPTSGYAYEQYF
>NA|TRBJ1-6|15|TRBV28|TRBD1
TGTGCCACCCGGACAGGGAGCTCCTATAATTCACCCCTCCACTTT
CATRTGSSYNSPLHF
>NA|TRBJ1-3|15|TRBV18|NA
TGTGCCAGCTCACCAGGGGTCCTCTCTGGAAACACCATATATTTT
CASSPGVLSGNTIYF
>NA|TRBJ2-7|15|TRBV6-5|NA
TGTGCCAGCAGTTACCGTCACGAGGGGTACTACGAGCAGTACTTC
CASSYRHEGYYEQYF
>NA|TRBJ2-7|15|TRBV5-4|TRBD2
TGTGCCAGCAGCCCGCCGACTAGCGGCTCCTACGAGCAGTACTTC
CASSPPTSGSYEQYF
>NA|TRBJ2-7|13|TRBV28|NA
TGTGCCAGCAGGATTAATAAACCCTACGAGCAGTACTTC
CASRINKPYEQYF
>NA|TRBJ1-1|14|TRBV2|NA
TGTGCCAGCAGTGGGGACGGAGAGAACACTGAAGCTTTCTTT
CASSGDGENTEAFF
>NA|TRBJ2-5|16|TRBV5-1|TRBD1
TGCGCCAGCAGCGTACCGCGACAGGGGGGGCAAGAGACCCAGTACTTC
CASSVPRQGGQETQYF
>NA|TRBJ2-2|15|TRBV5-4|TRBD1
TGTGCCAGCAGCCCCAGACAGGGAGACACCGGGGAGCTGTTTTTT
CASSPRQGDTGELFF
>NA|TRBJ2-3|14|TRBV5-1|NA
TGCGCCAGCAGCTTAGGCCTAGCCACAGATACGCAGTATTTT
CASSLGLATDTQYF
>NA|TRBJ2-7|13|TRBV6-5|TRBD2
TGTGCCAGCCCAGAAGCGGGAGGGTACGAGCAGTACTTC
CASPEAGGYEQYF
>NA|TRBJ2-2|14|TRBV9|NA
TGTGCCAGCAGCGTAGCCAGCTACACCGGGGAGCTGTTTTTT
CASSVASYTGELFF
>NA|TRBJ2-1|13|TRBV5-1|NA
TGCGCCAGCAGCTTGGGACCTAACAATGAGCAGTTCTTC
CASSLGPNNEQFF
>NA|TRBJ2-1|17|TRBV18|NA
TGTGCCAGCTCACCACTTTCAGGGGAGGATGGAAGGAATGAGCAGTTCTTC
CASSPLSGEDGRNEQFF
>once|TRBJ2-5|17|TRBV28|TRBD2
TGTGCCAGCAGTTTCCAGCCTAGCGGGAGTCCCGTCGAGACCCAGTACTTC
CASSFQPSGSPVETQYF
>NA|TRBJ2-5|14|TRBV25-1|TRBD2
TGTGCCAGCAGTTCACTAGCGGGAGTGGGTGAGCAGTACTTC
CASSSLAGVGEQYF
>NA|TRBJ2-7|13|TRBV5-4|TRBD2
TGTGCCAGCAGCCAGCGACTAGCGGGAGGGAAATACTTC
CASSQRLAGGKYF
>NA|TRBJ1-4|14|TRBV28|NA
TGTGCCAGCAGTTTATTCGGGACTCGGGAAAAACTGTTTTTT
CASSLFGTREKLFF
>once|TRBJ2-2|16|TRBV6-6|NA
TGTGCCAGCACCACGACCGGGACAACGAACACCGGGGAGCTGTTTTTT
CASTTTGTTNTGELFF
>NA|TRBJ2-3|13|TRBV29-1|NA
TGCAGCGTTGAAAGCAGTAGCACAGATACGCAGTATTTT
CSVESSSTDTQYF
>NA|TRBJ2-7|14|TRBV6-6|TRBD1
TGTGCCAGCAGTTACGGGACAGATTTCTACGAGCAGTACTTC
CASSYGTDFYEQYF
>NA|TRBJ2-3|13|TRBV29-1|NA
TGCAGCGTTGGAGCGCTCATCACAGATACGCAGTATTTT
CSVGALITDTQYF
>NA|TRBJ1-4|17|TRBV5-3|NA
TGTGCCAGAAGCTTGTTCGGGGAAGACAGGTCATATGAAAAACTGTTTTTT
CARSLFGEDRSYEKLFF
>NA|TRBJ2-3|16|TRBV11-2|TRBD2
TGTGCCAGCAGCCTCGGACTAGCGGGGCGCACAGATACGCAGTATTTT
CASSLGLAGRTDTQYF
>NA|TRBJ2-2|15|TRBV19|NA
TGTGCCAGTATTCGGGACCAGGGAATCACCGGGGAGCTGTTTTTT
CASIRDQGITGELFF
>NA|TRBJ2-3|20|TRBV7-6|TRBD2
TGTGCCAGCAGCTTCTTACCGCCGGGACTAGGCCAGGGAAGGCCAGATACGCAGTATTTT
CASSFLPPGLGQGRPDTQYF
>once|TRBJ2-3|15|TRBV29-1|NA
NA
CSLRFGSLSTDTQYF
>NA|TRBJ2-7|15|TRBV7-2|NA
TGTGCCAGCAGGCTCCTCGTAGGGAAGGTGTACGAGCAGTACTTC
CASRLLVGKVYEQYF
>NA|TRBJ2-1|14|TRBV19|NA
TGTGCCAGTAGTACCCACGGGGGGCGTCCTGAGCAGTTCTTC
CASSTHGGRPEQFF